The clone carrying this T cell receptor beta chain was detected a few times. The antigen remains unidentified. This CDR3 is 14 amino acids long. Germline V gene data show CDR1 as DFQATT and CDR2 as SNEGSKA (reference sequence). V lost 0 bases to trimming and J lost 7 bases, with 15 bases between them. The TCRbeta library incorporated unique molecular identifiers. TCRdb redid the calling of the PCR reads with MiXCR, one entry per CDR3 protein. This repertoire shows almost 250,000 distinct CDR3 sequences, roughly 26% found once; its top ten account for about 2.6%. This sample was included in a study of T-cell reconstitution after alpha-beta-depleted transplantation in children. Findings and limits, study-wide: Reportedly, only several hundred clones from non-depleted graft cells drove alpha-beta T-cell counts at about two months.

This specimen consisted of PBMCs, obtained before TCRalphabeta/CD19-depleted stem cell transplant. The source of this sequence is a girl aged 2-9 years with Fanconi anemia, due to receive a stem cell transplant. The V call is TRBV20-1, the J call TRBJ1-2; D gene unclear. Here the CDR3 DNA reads TGCAGTGCTAGAGATCTGATGGGAGTCGGTGGCTACACCTTC. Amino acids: CSARDLMGVGGYTF.